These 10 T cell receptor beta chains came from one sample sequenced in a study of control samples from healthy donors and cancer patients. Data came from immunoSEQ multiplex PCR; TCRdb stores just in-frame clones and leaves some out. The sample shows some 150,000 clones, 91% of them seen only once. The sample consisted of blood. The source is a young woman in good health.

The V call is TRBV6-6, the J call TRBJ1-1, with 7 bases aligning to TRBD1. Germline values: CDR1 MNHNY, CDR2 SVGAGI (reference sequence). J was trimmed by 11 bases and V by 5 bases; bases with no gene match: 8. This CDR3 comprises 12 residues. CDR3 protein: CASSTPTGRAFF. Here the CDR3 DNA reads TGTGCCAGCAGTACACCGACAGGGAGGGCTTTCTTT.

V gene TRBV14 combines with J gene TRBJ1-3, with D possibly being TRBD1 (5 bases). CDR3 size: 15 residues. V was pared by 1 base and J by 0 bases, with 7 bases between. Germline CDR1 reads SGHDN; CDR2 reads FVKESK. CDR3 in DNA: TGTGCCAGCAGCCAAGGACAGTTCTCTGGAAACACCATATATTTT. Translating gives CASSQGQFSGNTIYF.

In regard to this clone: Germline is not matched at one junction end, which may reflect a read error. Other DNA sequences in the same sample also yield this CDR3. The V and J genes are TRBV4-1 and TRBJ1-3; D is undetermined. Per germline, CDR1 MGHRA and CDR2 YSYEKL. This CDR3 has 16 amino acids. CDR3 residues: CASSQVPFPSGNTIYF. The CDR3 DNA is TGTGCCAGCAGCCAAGTTCCCTTCCCCTCTGGAAACACCATATATTTT.

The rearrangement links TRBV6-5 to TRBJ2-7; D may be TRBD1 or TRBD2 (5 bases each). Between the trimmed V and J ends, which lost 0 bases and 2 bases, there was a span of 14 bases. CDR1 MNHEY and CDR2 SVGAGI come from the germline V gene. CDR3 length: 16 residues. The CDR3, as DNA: TGTGCCAGCAGTTACTCGACTTGGGGGAGCGCCTACGAGCAGTACTTC. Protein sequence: CASSYSTWGSAYEQYF.

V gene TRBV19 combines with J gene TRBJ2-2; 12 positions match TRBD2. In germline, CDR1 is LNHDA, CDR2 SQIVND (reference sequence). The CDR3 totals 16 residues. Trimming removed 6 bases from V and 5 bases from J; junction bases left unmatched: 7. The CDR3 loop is CASSSGLAGWTGELFF. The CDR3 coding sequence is TGTGCCAGTAGCTCCGGACTAGCGGGATGGACCGGGGAGCTGTTTTTT.

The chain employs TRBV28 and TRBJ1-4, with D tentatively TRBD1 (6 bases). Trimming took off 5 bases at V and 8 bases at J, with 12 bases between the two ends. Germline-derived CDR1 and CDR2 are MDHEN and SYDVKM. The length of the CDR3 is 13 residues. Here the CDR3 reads CASSGGRWEKLFF. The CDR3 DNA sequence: TGTGCCAGCAGTGGGGGGCGCTGGGAAAAACTGTTTTTT.

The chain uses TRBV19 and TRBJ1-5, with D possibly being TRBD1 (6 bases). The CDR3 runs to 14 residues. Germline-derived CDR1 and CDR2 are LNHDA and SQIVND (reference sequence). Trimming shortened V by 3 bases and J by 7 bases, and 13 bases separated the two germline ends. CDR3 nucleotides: TGTGCCAGTAGTATTGGGGGGCTTGGGCAGCCCCAGCATTTT. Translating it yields CASSIGGLGQPQHF. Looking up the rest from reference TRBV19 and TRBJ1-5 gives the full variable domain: DGGITQSPKYLFRKEGQNVTLSCEQNLNHDAMYWYRQDPGQGLRLIYYSQIVNDFQKGDIAEGYSVSREKKESFPLTVTSAQKNPTAFYLCASSIGGLGQPQHFGDGTRLSIL.

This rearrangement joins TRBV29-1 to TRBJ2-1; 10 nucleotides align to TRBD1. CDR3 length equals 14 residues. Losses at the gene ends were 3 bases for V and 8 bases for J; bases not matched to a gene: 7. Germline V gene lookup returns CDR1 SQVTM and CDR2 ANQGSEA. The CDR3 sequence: CSVEIGTGDYEQFF. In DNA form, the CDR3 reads TGCAGCGTTGAGATTGGGACAGGGGACTATGAGCAGTTCTTC.

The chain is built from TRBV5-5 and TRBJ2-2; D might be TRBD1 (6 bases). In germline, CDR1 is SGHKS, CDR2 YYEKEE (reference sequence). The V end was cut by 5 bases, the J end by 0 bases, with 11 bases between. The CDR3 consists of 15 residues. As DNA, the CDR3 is TGTGCCAGCAGGACCGGGACACCGAACACCGGGGAGCTGTTTTTT. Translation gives CASRTGTPNTGELFF.

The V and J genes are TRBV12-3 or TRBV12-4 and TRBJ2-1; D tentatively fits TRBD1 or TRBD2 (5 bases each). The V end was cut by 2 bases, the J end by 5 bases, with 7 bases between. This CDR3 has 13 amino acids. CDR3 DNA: TGTGCCAGCAGTTTATCGGGGCACAATGAGCAGTTCTTC. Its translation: CASSLSGHNEQFF.